The next 6 T cell receptor beta chains were all read from a single sample in a study of blood T cell repertoires in COVID-19. The protocol was immunoSEQ multiplex PCR, while the TCRdb copy is restricted to in-frame clones and leaves out a portion. The data hold approximately 170,000 clones, with roughly four fifths observed a single time. Sample: peripheral blood. These receptors originate from a man between 65 and 85 years old who had recovered from COVID-19.

The chain carries TRBV10-3 and TRBJ2-7; 9 bases match TRBD2. With V trimmed by 7 bases and J by 0 bases, 10 bases remained unmatched. The CDR3 loop spans 16 amino acids. The germline gives CDR1 ENHRY, CDR2 SYGVKD. The CDR3: CAIIVPSGAPSYEQYF. CDR3 nucleotide sequence: TGTGCCATCATTGTACCTAGCGGGGCTCCCTCCTACGAGCAGTACTTC.

The chain employs TRBV5-1 and TRBJ1-1; 8 bases fit TRBD1. Trimming cost V 2 bases and J 3 bases; bases outside gene matches: 3. This CDR3 is 14 amino acids long. Germline V CDR1 and CDR2: SGHRS, YFSETQ. The CDR3 loop reads CASSFTDRDTEAFF. The DNA for the CDR3 is TGCGCCAGCAGCTTTACGGACAGGGACACTGAAGCTTTCTTT. Filled out from reference TRBV5-1 and TRBJ1-1, the complete variable domain reads KAGVTQTPRYLIKTRGQQVTLSCSPISGHRSVSWYQQTPGQGLQFLFEYFSETQRNKGNFPGRFSGRQFSNSRSEMNVSTLELGDSALYLCASSFTDRDTEAFFGQGTRLTVV.

This rearrangement joins TRBV7-9 to TRBJ1-1; no clear D gene. This CDR3 is 14 amino acids long. Trimming left V 1 base short and J 4 bases short, with 10 bases between. The germline CDR1 and CDR2 sequences are SEHNR and FQNEAQ (reference sequence). The DNA for the CDR3 is TGTGCCAGCAGCTTAGACGTTTCGGGCACTGAAGCTTTCTTT. It translates to CASSLDVSGTEAFF.

This rearrangement joins TRBV12-3 or TRBV12-4 to TRBJ2-2, with 7 bases lining up with TRBD2. CDR3 length equals 13 residues. After removal of 6 bases from V and 7 bases from J, the junction contained 5 bases not matched to a gene. CDR3: CASRWTSGGELFF. The DNA of the CDR3 is TGTGCCAGCAGGTGGACTAGTGGCGGGGAGCTGTTTTTT.

This clone showed up just once. The rearrangement links TRBV18 to TRBJ2-1, with 10 bases matching TRBD2. Germline CDR1 KGHSH, CDR2 LQKENI. J lost 7 bases, V lost 0 bases, and 9 bases had no gene match. The CDR3 extends over 17 amino acids. CDR3 amino acids: CASSPPSSSGRNNEQFF. Here the CDR3 DNA reads TGTGCCAGCTCACCACCATCTTCTAGCGGGAGAAATAATGAGCAGTTCTTC. Using reference TRBV18 and TRBJ2-1 for the parts outside the CDR3, the full variable domain is NAGVMQNPRHLVRRRGQEARLRCSPMKGHSHVYWYRQLPEEGLKFMVYLQKENIIDESGMPKERFSAEFPKEGPSILRIQQVVRGDSAAYFCASSPPSSSGRNNEQFFGPGTRLTVL.

The chain recombines TRBV12-3 or TRBV12-4 with TRBJ2-1; 7 bases are shared with TRBD1. Losses at the gene ends were 6 bases for V and 11 bases for J; bases not matched to a gene: 7. The CDR3 is 12 residues long. The CDR3 is CASRPGQAKQFF. The CDR3 DNA sequence: TGTGCCAGCAGACCCGGACAGGCCAAGCAGTTCTTC.